This TCR beta chain was observed in a study of cytomegalovirus exposure and HLA in healthy donors. Points from the study as a whole: With high specificity and sensitivity, the classifier reportedly diagnosed cytomegalovirus status.

Repertoires were generated with immunoSEQ multiplex PCR, while TCRdb's copy carries only in-frame clones and drops some. The sample carries some 240,000 clones, around four fifths recorded once. The V gene lost 2 bases and the J gene lost 0 bases, with 13 bases spanning the gap. Germline CDR1 is MNHEY and CDR2 is SMNVEV (reference sequence). The CDR3 sequence is 16 residues long. With regard to this clone: Its antigen is undetermined.

The receptor was derived from a woman aged 18-29 years in good health and CMV-seronegative. V usage is TRBV27 and J usage is TRBJ1-2; unclear D gene. Sequenced: PBMCs. CDR3 region: CASSLNRQAANYGYTF. CDR3 DNA: TGTGCCAGCAGTTTAAATCGCCAGGCAGCTAACTATGGCTACACCTTC.